Sequencing of this T cell receptor beta chain was carried out in a study of T cell responses to AZD1222 COVID-19 vaccine. Overall study findings and caveats: Unmutated regions of variants are reportedly targeted by nearly half of spike-specific TCRs.

About this clone: What it recognizes is unknown.

Trimming pared 2 bases from V and 4 bases from J, leaving 2 bases between. Germline V gene data show CDR1 as SNHLY and CDR2 as FYNNEI. The CDR3 is 11 amino acids. Only in-frame clones appear in the TCRdb table, and some are missing; sequencing was by immunoSEQ multiplex PCR. Here the sample spans under 150,000 clones, 80% to 90% being singletons. The sequencing used peripheral blood, collected on day 0 of MenACWY control vaccination. The rearrangement joins TRBV2 to TRBJ2-5; D gene ambiguous. The sequence was obtained from an adult in good health. The CDR3 sequence: CASSESETQYF. For the CDR3, the DNA is TGTGCCAGCAGTGAATCAGAGACCCAGTACTTC.